The clone carrying this T cell receptor beta chain was observed a few times. Its antigen is still unknown. In TCRdb, the RT-PCR reads were re-called with MiXCR into one record per CDR3 protein. This table holds around 650,000 distinct CDR3 sequences, 15% to 18% found once. This entry belongs to a study of response to subunit inactivated influenza vaccine. General study results and limits: New T cells are recruited in small numbers by each seasonal influenza vaccination, according to the authors' suggestion.

The germline V and J ends were trimmed by 4 bases and 7 bases, with 19 bases remaining between them. CDR1 is MGHRA and CDR2 is YSYEKL in the germline V gene. The CDR3 sequence is 15 residues long. This TCR was recovered from a man in his fifties or sixties who received an inactivated influenza vaccine. Sample: PBMCs from blood, taken 12 days after vaccination. V and J are TRBV4-1 and TRBJ1-2; D is unclear. The CDR3 DNA reads as TGCGCCAGCAGCCCTGAACTGTCCCCCCGGTCTGGCTACACCTTC. Residues: CASSPELSPRSGYTF.